The rows below give T cell receptor beta chains drawn from one sample of a study of T cell repertoires in cytomegalovirus infection. Antigens for these TCRs are unknown. TCRdb re-called the reads with MiXCR, one entry per CDR3 protein. There are just over 450,000 distinct CDR3 sequences in the sample; 40% to 50% occur only once, and about 45% lies in the top ten. Material: cultured PBMCs, obtained from culture after CMV antigen stimulation. These receptors were collected from a human donor in good health (CMV status not recorded). Some clones in this sample may be carry-over from other donors' samples. Both conserved end residues are trimmed from each CDR3.

TRBV29-1	TRBJ1-1	SVKRTVEAF
TRBV7-2	TRBJ1-2	ASSRDTPYGYT
TRBV10-3	TRBJ1-1	AISALTRNATEAF
TRBV28	TRBJ2-1	ASSPHWRAFSYNEQF
TRBV3-1	TRBJ1-1	ASSQEGRGAKAF
TRBV12-3/TRBV12-4	TRBJ1-1	ASTKGANTEAF
TRBV7-2	TRBJ2-1	ASSRRTSGDREQF
TRBV7-6	TRBJ2-3	ASSWRASTDILTDTQY
TRBV20-1	TRBJ2-5	SARILGVGETQY
TRBV6-1	TRBJ2-1	ASIGTAGGYNEQF
TRBV12-3/TRBV12-4	TRBJ1-1	ASRPERGGYTEAF
TRBV7-6	TRBJ2-6	ASSLGQAYSGANVLT
TRBV15	TRBJ1-2	ATSRATTGVKRGYT
TRBV7-2	TRBJ2-5	ASSSPQGGGKTQY
TRBV10-3	TRBJ2-2	AISPTGGTGELF
TRBV6-6	TRBJ2-7	ASLSRGEQY
TRBV6-1	TRBJ2-4	ASSDRLAKNIQY
TRBV10-3	TRBJ1-1	AISEQHTEAF
TRBV6-1	TRBJ2-5	ASSSKGQWGYKAQETQY
TRBV14	TRBJ2-1	ASSQALGMGTLSLHNEQF
TRBV10-3	TRBJ2-3	AISDPRRGPDTQY
TRBV7-6	TRBJ2-2	ASSTGTPNTGELF